The 18 T cell receptor beta chains below were found in one sample sequenced in a study of blood T cells in healthy people across ages. Using a J-beta primer mix together with a sample-barcoded 5' primer, a second PCR was run for about 6 to 11 cycles. TCRdb re-analysed the 5' RACE reads in MiXCR, keeping a single row per CDR3 protein. The sample includes about 1,000,000 distinct CDR3 sequences, 35% to 55% of them seen just once. The sample was blood. These TCRs come from a woman aged 60-75 years in good health.

This clonotype was counted between two and nine times. The V and J genes are TRBV11-2 and TRBJ2-7, with no clear D. CDR1 and CDR2 from the germline V gene are SGHAT and FQNNGV. The CDR3 length is 14 residues. V was pared by 5 bases and J by 5 bases, with 16 bases between. CDR3 nucleotides: TGTGCCAGCAGCACATTCAGTGGACCTAACGAGCAGTACTTC. This sequence encodes CASSTFSGPNEQYF.

This clonotype was seen many times. V gene TRBV20-1 combines with J gene TRBJ2-5; no clear D gene. The length of the CDR3 is 12 residues. The germline CDR1 and CDR2 sequences are DFQATT and SNEGSKA (reference sequence). V was shortened by 1 base and J by 5 bases, with 8 bases between the two germline ends. The CDR3 nucleotides are TGCAGTGCTAGAGGTGATTCGGAGACCCAGTACTTC. This codes for CSARGDSETQYF.

The chain joins TRBV7-8 to TRBJ2-3; D remains ambiguous. Trimming removed 0 bases from V and 0 bases from J, with 10 bases in between. Per germline, CDR1 SGHVS and CDR2 FQNEAQ. The CDR3 runs to 16 residues. The CDR3 loop is CASSLAPFSSTDTQYF. The CDR3 DNA reads as TGTGCCAGCAGCTTAGCGCCTTTTTCTAGCACAGATACGCAGTATTTT.

This clonotype was counted at least ten times. The chain links TRBV10-3 to TRBJ2-7; tentative D call: TRBD1 (5 bases). The CDR3 length is 15 residues. Trimming removed 0 bases at V and 4 bases at J, with 13 bases between. The germline gives CDR1 ENHRY, CDR2 SYGVKD. The CDR3 region is CAISESRQNPYEQYF. The CDR3 DNA sequence: TGTGCCATCAGTGAGTCGAGACAGAATCCGTACGAGCAGTACTTC.

This clonotype has just one count. The chain combines TRBV18 with TRBJ2-7; no clear D gene. CDR3 length equals 14 residues. Trimming left V 0 bases short and J 3 bases short, with 9 bases between. The V gene's germline CDR1 is KGHSH and CDR2 LQKENI. The chain's CDR3 is CASSPPSLYYEQYF. The CDR3, as DNA: TGTGCCAGCTCACCACCGTCCCTTTACTACGAGCAGTACTTC. The variable domain in full, completed from reference TRBV18 and TRBJ2-7, reads NAGVMQNPRHLVRRRGQEARLRCSPMKGHSHVYWYRQLPEEGLKFMVYLQKENIIDESGMPKERFSAEFPKEGPSILRIQQVVRGDSAAYFCASSPPSLYYEQYFGPGTRLTVT.

This clonotype was seen more than once but under ten times. The V call is TRBV20-1, the J call TRBJ2-3; D is possibly TRBD2 (6 bases). CDR3 length: 15 amino acids. V was shortened by 0 bases and J by 1 base, with 11 bases between the two germline ends. Germline CDR1 is DFQATT and CDR2 is SNEGSKA (reference sequence). The CDR3 DNA reads TGCAGTGCTAGAGATCTTGGCGGGGGCACAGATACGCAGTATTTT. Its protein is CSARDLGGGTDTQYF.

This clonotype was counted ten times or more. This rearrangement joins TRBV11-2 to TRBJ2-7, with D unresolved. The CDR3 runs to 14 residues. Germline values: CDR1 SGHAT, CDR2 FQNNGV. Trimming stripped 2 bases from V and 3 bases from J, with 11 bases between. As DNA, the CDR3 is TGTGCCAGCAGCTTATCGCAGCTCGTCTACGAGCAGTACTTC. This gives the protein CASSLSQLVYEQYF. The full variable domain, rest sourced from reference TRBV11-2 and TRBJ2-7, is EAGVAQSPRYKIIEKRQSVAFWCNPISGHATLYWYQQILGQGPKLLIQFQNNGVVDDSQLPKDRFSAERLKGVDSTLKIQPAKLEDSAVYLCASSLSQLVYEQYFGPGTRLTVT.

This clonotype showed up many times. The genes are TRBV12-3 or TRBV12-4 and TRBJ2-1; TRBD2 matches 13 bases. The V and J ends lost 6 bases and 8 bases, in that order; junction bases with no gene match: 10. This CDR3 comprises 16 residues. CDR3 nucleotide sequence: TGTGCCAGCAGCCCCGAGGGACTAGCGGGAACCCATGAGCAGTTCTTC. As protein: CASSPEGLAGTHEQFF.

The chain recombines TRBV27 with TRBJ2-4; no clear D gene. The germline V gene has CDR1 MNHEY and CDR2 SMNVEV (reference sequence). The CDR3 totals 13 residues. With 6 bases removed from V and 12 bases from J, the gap between germline ends came to 18 bases. CDR3 bases: TGTGCCAGCAGAGCATCAGGTATCCCGCCTCAGTACTTC. Protein sequence: CASRASGIPPQYF.

The genes are TRBV20-1 and TRBJ1-4; 7 bases fit TRBD1. This CDR3 is built from 14 residues. From germline, CDR1 is DFQATT and CDR2 SNEGSKA (reference sequence). Trimming took 1 base from V and 8 from J; bases not matched to a gene: 7. The CDR3 reads CSARVAGGREKLFF. The CDR3 DNA follows: TGCAGTGCTAGAGTCGCAGGGGGTAGGGAAAAACTGTTTTTT.

The chain is built from TRBV20-1 and TRBJ2-1, with 8 bases matching TRBD2. The CDR3 spans 16 residues. The V gene end was trimmed by 6 bases and the J gene end by 5 bases; junction bases not matched to a gene: 15. Germline CDR1 DFQATT, CDR2 SNEGSKA (reference sequence). Written as DNA, the CDR3 is TGCAGTGCCCAACGGGGGGGCGGGGGAATCAACAATGAGCAGTTCTTC. Translated: CSAQRGGGGINNEQFF.

Many counts were recorded for this clonotype. This rearrangement joins TRBV7-2 to TRBJ2-7, with D hard to call. CDR1 and CDR2 from the germline V gene are SGHTA and FQGNSA. V was trimmed by 5 bases and J by 5 bases, leaving 7 bases between them. The CDR3 runs 11 residues. CDR3 coding DNA: TGTGCCAGCAGCCCGACCCACGAGCAGTACTTC. Protein product: CASSPTHEQYF.

The V and J genes are TRBV7-8 and TRBJ2-1; tentative D call: TRBD1 (6 bases). The germline V gene encodes CDR1 SGHVS and CDR2 FQNEAQ. V lost 2 bases, J lost 5 bases, and 16 bases lay in between. The CDR3 runs to 16 residues. The CDR3 region is CASSLLSGDAHNEQFF. The CDR3 nucleotides read TGTGCCAGCAGCTTATTGTCAGGGGACGCCCACAATGAGCAGTTCTTC.

The rearrangement links TRBV5-6 to TRBJ2-1, with D perhaps TRBD1 (5 bases). The CDR3 runs to 11 residues. CDR1 is SGHDT, CDR2 YYEEEE, per germline. Trimming stripped 4 bases from V and 10 bases from J, with 9 bases between. For the CDR3, the DNA is TGTGCCAGCAGCCAGGGTTGGGAGCAGTTCTTC. Its protein is CASSQGWEQFF.

V is TRBV4-1 and J is TRBJ2-3; a possible D gene is TRBD1 (6 bases). In germline, CDR1 is MGHRA, CDR2 YSYEKL. The CDR3 length is 14 residues. The ends were cut back, 6 bases at V and 3 bases at J, with 13 bases in the middle. The DNA of the CDR3 is TGCGCCAGCAGTGGACAGTCGTCGACAGATACGCAGTATTTT. Its translation: CASSGQSSTDTQYF.

This clonotype was detected ten times or more. The chain is built from TRBV7-9 and TRBJ1-4; D is unclear. The CDR3 runs to 11 residues. Germline V gene sequence: CDR1 SEHNR, CDR2 FQNEAQ (reference sequence). Trimming shortened V by 2 bases and J by 8 bases, and 3 bases separated the two germline ends. CDR3 sequence reads: CASSLNEKLFF. The CDR3 coding sequence is TGTGCCAGCAGCTTAAACGAAAAACTGTTTTTT. Full variable domain (outside the CDR3, taken from reference TRBV7-9 and TRBJ1-4): DTGVSQNPRHKITKRGQNVTFRCDPISEHNRLYWYRQTLGQGPEFLTYFQNEAQLEKSRLLSDRFSAERPKGSFSTLEIQRTEQGDSAMYLCASSLNEKLFFGSGTQLSVL.

The sample holds a few counts of this clonotype. The chain couples TRBV2 to TRBJ2-3; 15 nucleotides match TRBD2. This CDR3 comprises 22 residues. The junction had 24 bases not matched to a gene; V was cut back by 5 bases and J by 6 bases. Germline V lookup: CDR1 SNHLY, CDR2 FYNNEI. The CDR3 coding sequence is TGTGCCAGCAGTCACCAACGAGGGGGCGGACTAGCGGGAGGGCCACTACTGGATACGCAGTATTTT. It yields the protein CASSHQRGGGLAGGPLLDTQYF.

The chain recombines TRBV27 with TRBJ2-1; D uncertain. CDR3 length: 15 amino acids. CDR1 and CDR2 (germline): MNHEY, SMNVEV (reference sequence). The V and J ends lost 3 bases and 4 bases respectively, with 13 bases between them. The chain's CDR3 is CASSFSDITYNEQFF. CDR3 DNA: TGTGCCAGCAGTTTTTCAGACATTACATACAATGAGCAGTTCTTC.